This T cell receptor (beta chain) emerged from a study of blood T cell repertoires in COVID-19. This clone appeared once. Participants had their cohort set by participant-reported clinical history. V lost 1 base to trimming and J lost 6 bases; unmatched junction nucleotides: 8. This CDR3 comprises 16 residues. Germline-derived CDR1 and CDR2 are MDHEN and SYDVKM. In the original analysis: Amplification of reference gene primers provided the estimated nucleated cell counts. The assay was immunoSEQ multiplex PCR, and TCRdb's table has in-frame clones only and misses some. V, J and clone size are those of that table, while D and trimming were read from the DNA. The sample has approximately 270,000 clones; over 80% are singletons.

This chain connects TRBV28 to TRBJ2-7, with 11 bases aligning to TRBD2. The TCR originated in a woman aged 25 to 39 with acute COVID-19. The sequencing sample was made of PBMCs or T cells enriched from blood (not recorded which). The CDR3 nucleotides are TGTGCCAGCAGTTTATCCCGACTAGCGGGGCTGGGCGAGCAGTACTTC. Translating gives CASSLSRLAGLGEQYF.